This T cell receptor beta chain was sequenced in a study of cytomegalovirus exposure and HLA in healthy donors. PCR primers comprised 60 Vbeta and 13 Jbeta primers. TCRdb's table, derived via immunoSEQ multiplex PCR, lists solely in-frame clones and lacks some. Altogether approximately 160,000 clones are present, 65% to 85% being singletons, with the ten largest covering 7%. This CDR3 comprises 15 residues. Germline CDR1 and CDR2: SGHRS and YFSETQ. Trimming took off 2 bases at V and 2 bases at J, with 13 bases between the two ends. The sequenced sample was PBMCs. The gene calls are TRBV5-1 and TRBJ2-5, with a weak D call TRBD2 (5 bases). This sequence originates from a woman between 35 and 50 years old in good health and CMV-seropositive. The CDR3 DNA reads TGCGCCAGCAGCTTCTCTAGTTCGGGACAAGAGACCCAGTACTTC. Protein: CASSFSSSGQETQYF.